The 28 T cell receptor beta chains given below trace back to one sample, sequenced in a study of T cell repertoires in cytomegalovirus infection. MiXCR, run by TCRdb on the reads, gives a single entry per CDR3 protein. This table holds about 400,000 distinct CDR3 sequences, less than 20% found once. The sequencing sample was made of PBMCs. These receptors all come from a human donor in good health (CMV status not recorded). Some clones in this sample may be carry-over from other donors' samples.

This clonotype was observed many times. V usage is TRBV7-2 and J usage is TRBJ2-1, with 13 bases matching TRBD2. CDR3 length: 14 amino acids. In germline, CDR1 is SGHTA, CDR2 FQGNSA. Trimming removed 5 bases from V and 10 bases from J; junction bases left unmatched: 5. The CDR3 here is CASSPGTSGDEQFF. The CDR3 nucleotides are TGTGCCAGCAGCCCCGGGACTAGCGGGGACGAGCAGTTCTTC.

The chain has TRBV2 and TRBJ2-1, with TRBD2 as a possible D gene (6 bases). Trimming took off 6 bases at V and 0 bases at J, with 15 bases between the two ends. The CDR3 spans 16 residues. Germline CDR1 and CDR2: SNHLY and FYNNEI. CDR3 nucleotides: TGTGCCAGCAGCCCTAAAGGCGGGGCCTCCTACAATGAGCAGTTCTTC. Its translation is CASSPKGGASYNEQFF.

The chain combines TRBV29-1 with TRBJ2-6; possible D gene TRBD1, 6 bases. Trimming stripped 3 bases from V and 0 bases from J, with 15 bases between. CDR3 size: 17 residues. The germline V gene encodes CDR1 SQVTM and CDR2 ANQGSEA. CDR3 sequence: CSVEGTGTDSGANVLTF. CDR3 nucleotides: TGCAGCGTTGAGGGAACAGGGACCGACTCTGGGGCCAACGTCCTGACTTTC.

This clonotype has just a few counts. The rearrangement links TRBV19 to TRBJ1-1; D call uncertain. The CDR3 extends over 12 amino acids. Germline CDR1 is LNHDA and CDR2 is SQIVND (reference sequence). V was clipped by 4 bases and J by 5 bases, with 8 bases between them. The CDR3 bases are TGTGCCAGTAGTAGTTGGGTGACTGAAGCTTTCTTT. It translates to CASSSWVTEAFF.

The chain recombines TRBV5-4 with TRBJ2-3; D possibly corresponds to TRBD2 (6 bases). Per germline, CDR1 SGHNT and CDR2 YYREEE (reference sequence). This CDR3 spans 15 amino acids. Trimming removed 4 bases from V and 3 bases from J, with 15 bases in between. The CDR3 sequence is CASSPSGDRTDTQYF. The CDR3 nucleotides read TGTGCCAGCAGCCCTTCGGGGGATCGGACAGATACGCAGTATTTT. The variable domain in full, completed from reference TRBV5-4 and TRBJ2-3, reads ETGVTQSPTHLIKTRGQQVTLRCSSQSGHNTVSWYQQALGQGPQFIFQYYREEENGRGNFPPRFSGLQFPNYSSELNVNALELDDSALYLCASSPSGDRTDTQYFGPGTRLTVL.

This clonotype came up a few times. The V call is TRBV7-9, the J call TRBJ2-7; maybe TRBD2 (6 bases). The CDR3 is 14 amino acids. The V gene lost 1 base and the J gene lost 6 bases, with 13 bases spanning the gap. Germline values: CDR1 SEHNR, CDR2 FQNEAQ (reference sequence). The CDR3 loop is CASSLGGDRVEQYF. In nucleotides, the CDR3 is TGTGCCAGCAGCTTAGGGGGGGACCGGGTCGAGCAGTACTTC.

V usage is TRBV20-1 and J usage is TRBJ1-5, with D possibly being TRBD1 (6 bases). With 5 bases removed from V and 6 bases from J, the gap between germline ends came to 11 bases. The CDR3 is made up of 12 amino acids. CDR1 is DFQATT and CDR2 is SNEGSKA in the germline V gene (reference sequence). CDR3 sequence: CSALGGGQPQHF. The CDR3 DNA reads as TGCAGTGCTCTAGGGGGTGGTCAGCCCCAGCATTTT.

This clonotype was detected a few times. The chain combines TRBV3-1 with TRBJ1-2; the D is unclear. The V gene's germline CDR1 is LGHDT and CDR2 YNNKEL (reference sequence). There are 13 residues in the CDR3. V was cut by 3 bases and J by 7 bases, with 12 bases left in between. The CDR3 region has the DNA TGTGCCAGCAGCCACGACGGCGGGTCTGGCTACACCTTC. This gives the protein CASSHDGGSGYTF.

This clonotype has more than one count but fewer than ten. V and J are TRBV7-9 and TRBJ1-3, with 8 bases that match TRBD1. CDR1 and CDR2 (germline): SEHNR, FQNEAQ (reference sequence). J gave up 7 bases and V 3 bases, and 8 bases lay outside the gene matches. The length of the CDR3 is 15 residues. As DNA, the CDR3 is TGTGCCAGCAGCTTTAATTTGGACAGGGTGAACACCATATATTTT. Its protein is CASSFNLDRVNTIYF. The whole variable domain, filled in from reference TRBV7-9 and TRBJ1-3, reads DTGVSQNPRHKITKRGQNVTFRCDPISEHNRLYWYRQTLGQGPEFLTYFQNEAQLEKSRLLSDRFSAERPKGSFSTLEIQRTEQGDSAMYLCASSFNLDRVNTIYFGEGSWLTVV.

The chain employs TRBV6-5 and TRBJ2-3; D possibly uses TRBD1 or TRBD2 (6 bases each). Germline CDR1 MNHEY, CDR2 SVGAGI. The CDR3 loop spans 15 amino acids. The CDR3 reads CATSTRGPYTDTQYF. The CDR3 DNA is TGTGCAACCTCAACCCGGGGGCCCTACACAGATACGCAGTATTTT.

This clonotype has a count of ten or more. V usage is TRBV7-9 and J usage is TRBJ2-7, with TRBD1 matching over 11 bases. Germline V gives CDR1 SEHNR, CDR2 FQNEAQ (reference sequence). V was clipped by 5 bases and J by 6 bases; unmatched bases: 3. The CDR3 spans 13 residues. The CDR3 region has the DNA TGTGCCAGCAGCATCGGGACAGGGGGCGAGCAGTACTTC. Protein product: CASSIGTGGEQYF.

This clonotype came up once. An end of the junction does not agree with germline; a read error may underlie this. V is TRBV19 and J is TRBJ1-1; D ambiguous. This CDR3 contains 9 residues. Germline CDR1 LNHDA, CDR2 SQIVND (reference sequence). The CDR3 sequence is CASSMPVVF. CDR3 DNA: TGTGCCAGTAGTATGCCAGTAGTCTTT.

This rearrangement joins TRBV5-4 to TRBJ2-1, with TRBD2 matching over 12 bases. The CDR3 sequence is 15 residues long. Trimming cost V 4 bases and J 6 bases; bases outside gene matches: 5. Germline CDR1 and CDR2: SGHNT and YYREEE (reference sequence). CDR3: CASSNPGLAGNEQFF. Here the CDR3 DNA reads TGTGCCAGCAGCAATCCGGGACTAGCGGGCAATGAGCAGTTCTTC.

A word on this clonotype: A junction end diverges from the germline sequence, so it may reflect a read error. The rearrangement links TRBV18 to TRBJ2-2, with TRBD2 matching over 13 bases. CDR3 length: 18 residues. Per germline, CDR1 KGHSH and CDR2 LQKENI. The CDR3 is CASSPRTSGSGAGGELFF. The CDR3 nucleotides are TGTGCCAGCTCGCCACGGACTAGCGGGAGTGGGGCCGGCGGGGAGCTGTTTTTT.

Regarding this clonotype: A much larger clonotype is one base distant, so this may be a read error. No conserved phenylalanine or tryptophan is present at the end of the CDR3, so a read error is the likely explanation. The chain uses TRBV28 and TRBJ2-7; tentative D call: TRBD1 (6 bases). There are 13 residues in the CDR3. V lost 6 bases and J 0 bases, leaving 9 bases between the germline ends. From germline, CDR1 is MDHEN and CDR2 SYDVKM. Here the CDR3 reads CASRGASSYEQYC. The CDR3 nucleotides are TGTGCCAGCAGGGGGGCGAGCTCCTACGAGCAGTACTGC.

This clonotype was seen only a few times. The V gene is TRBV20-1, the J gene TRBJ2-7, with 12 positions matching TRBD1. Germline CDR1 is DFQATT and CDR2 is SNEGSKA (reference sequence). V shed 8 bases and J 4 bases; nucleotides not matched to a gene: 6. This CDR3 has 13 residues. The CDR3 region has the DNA TGCAGTACCCGGGACAGGGGGCTATACGAGCAGTACTTC. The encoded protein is CSTRDRGLYEQYF.

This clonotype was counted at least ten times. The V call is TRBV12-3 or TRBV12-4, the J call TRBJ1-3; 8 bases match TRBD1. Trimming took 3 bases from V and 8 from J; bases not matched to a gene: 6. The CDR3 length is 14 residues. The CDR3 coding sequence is TGTGCCAGCAGTTTGAGACAGGGGAGTGACACCATATATTTT. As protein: CASSLRQGSDTIYF.

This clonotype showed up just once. CDR3 residues: CASSQQPLGQGACEQYF. CDR3 nucleotide sequence: TGTGCCAGCAGCCAACAACCACTTGGACAGGGGGCCTGCGAGCAGTACTTC. The V and J genes are TRBV11-2 and TRBJ2-7, with 11 bases lining up with TRBD1. The germline V gene encodes CDR1 SGHAT and CDR2 FQNNGV. The CDR3 spans 17 residues. Germline trimming cut 5 bases from V and 6 bases from J; bases unmatched to any gene: 15.

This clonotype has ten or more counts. CDR3 region: CASSQDLGGRAKNIQYF. DNA for the CDR3: TGCGCCAGCAGCCAAGATCTTGGGGGCCGGGCCAAAAACATTCAGTACTTC. This chain joins TRBV4-3 and TRBJ2-4; possibly TRBD1 for D (6 bases). Germline CDR1 LGHNA, CDR2 YSLEER. This CDR3 region has 17 residues. V was clipped by 0 bases and J by 1 base, with 13 bases between them.

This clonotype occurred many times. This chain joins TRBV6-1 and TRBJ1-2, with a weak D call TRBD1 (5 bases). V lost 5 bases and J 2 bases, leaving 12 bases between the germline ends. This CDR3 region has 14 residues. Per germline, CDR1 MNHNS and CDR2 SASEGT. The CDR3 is CASSRQGTNYGYTF. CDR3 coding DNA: TGTGCCAGCAGTAGACAAGGGACCAACTATGGCTACACCTTC.

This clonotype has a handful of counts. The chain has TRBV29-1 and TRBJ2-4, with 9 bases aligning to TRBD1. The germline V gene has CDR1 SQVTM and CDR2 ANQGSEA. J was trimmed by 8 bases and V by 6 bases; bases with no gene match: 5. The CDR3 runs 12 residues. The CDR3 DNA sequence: TGCAGCGTCGGGACAGGGATTCACATTCAGTACTTC. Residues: CSVGTGIHIQYF.

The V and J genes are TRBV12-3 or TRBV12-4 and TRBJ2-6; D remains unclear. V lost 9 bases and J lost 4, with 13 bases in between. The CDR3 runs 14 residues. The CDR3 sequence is CASSRVIGANVLTF. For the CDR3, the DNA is TGTGCCAGTAGTAGGGTGATCGGGGCCAACGTCCTGACTTTC.

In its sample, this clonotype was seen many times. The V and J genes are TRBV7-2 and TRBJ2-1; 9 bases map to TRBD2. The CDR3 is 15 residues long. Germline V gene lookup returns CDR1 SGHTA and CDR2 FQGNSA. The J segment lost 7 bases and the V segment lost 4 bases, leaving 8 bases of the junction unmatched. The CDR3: CASSSPSGRRNEQFF. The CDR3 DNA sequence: TGTGCCAGCAGCTCCCCGAGCGGGAGGAGGAATGAGCAGTTCTTC. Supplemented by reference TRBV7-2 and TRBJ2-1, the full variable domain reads GAGVSQSPSNKVTEKGKDVELRCDPISGHTALYWYRQSLGQGLEFLIYFQGNSAPDKSGLPSDRFSAERTGGSVSTLTIQRTQQEDSAVYLCASSSPSGRRNEQFFGPGTRLTVL.

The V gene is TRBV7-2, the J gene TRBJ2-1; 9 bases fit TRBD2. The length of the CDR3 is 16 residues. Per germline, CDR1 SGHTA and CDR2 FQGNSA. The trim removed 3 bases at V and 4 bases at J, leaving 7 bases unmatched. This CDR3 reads CASSFSGSSKYNEQFF. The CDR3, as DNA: TGTGCCAGCAGCTTTAGCGGGAGCTCCAAGTACAATGAGCAGTTCTTC.

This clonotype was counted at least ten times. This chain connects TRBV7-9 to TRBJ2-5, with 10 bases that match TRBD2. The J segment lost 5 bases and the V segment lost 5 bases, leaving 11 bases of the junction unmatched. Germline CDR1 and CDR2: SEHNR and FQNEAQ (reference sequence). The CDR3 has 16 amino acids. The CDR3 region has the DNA TGTGCCAGCAGCCCCCCAGCGGGAGGGCCCTCGGAGACCCAGTACTTC. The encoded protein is CASSPPAGGPSETQYF.

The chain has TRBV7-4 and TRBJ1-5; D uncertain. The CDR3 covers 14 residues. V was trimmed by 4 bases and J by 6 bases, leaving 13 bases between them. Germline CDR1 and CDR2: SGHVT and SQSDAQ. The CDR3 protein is CASSSEAGSQPQHF. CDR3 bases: TGTGCCAGCAGCTCAGAGGCGGGGAGTCAGCCCCAGCATTTT.

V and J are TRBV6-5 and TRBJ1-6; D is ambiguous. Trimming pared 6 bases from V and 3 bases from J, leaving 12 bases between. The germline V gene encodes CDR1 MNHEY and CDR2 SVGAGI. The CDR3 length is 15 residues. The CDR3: CASSQKSFYNSPLHF. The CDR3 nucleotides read TGTGCCAGCAGCCAAAAGAGCTTCTATAATTCACCCCTCCACTTT.

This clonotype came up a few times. The CDR3 is CSVPGQVSYEQYF. The CDR3 nucleotides are TGCAGCGTTCCGGGACAGGTCTCCTACGAGCAGTACTTC. V gene TRBV20-1 combines with J gene TRBJ2-7; 8 nucleotides match TRBD1. Germline values: CDR1 DFQATT, CDR2 SNEGSKA (reference sequence). The CDR3 extends over 13 amino acids.